This T cell receptor beta chain emerged from a study of blood T cells in healthy people across ages. The CDR3 covers 15 residues. The V gene's germline CDR1 is MGHDK and CDR2 SYGVNS. V shed 5 bases and J shed 3 bases, with 17 bases lying between them. PCR was performed a second time for about 6 to 12 cycles using a sample-barcoded 5' primer and a J-beta primer mix. MiXCR, applied by TCRdb to the 5' RACE reads, yields one record per CDR3 protein. Altogether about 1.4 million distinct CDR3 sequences are present, roughly 64% being singletons, with the ten largest covering 5.5% to 8%. The material sequenced was blood. The receptor comes from a man between 18 and 29 years old in good health. V gene TRBV25-1 combines with J gene TRBJ2-7; D is possibly TRBD1 or TRBD2 (6 bases each). CDR3 DNA sequence: TGTGCCAGCAGTAACCTCGGGGGCCCCTACTACGAGCAGTACTTC. Encoded protein: CASSNLGGPYYEQYF.